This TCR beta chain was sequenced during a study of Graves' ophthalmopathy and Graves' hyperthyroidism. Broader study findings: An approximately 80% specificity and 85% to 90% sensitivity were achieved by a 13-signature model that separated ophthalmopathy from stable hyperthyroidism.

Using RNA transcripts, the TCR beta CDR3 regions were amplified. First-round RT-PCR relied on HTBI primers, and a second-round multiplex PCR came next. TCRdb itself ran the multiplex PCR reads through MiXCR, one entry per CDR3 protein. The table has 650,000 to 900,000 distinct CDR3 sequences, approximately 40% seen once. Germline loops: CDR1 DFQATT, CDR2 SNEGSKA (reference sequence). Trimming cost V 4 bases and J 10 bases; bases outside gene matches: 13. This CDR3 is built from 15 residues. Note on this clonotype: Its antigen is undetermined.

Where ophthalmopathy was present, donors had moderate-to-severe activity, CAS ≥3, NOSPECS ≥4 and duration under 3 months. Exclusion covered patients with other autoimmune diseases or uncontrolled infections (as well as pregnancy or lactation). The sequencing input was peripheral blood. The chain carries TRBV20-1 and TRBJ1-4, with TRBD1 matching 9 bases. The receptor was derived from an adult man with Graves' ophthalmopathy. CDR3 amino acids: CSAMGIRDREVKLFF. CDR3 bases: TGCAGTGCTATGGGTATAAGGGACAGGGAGGTAAAACTGTTTTTT.